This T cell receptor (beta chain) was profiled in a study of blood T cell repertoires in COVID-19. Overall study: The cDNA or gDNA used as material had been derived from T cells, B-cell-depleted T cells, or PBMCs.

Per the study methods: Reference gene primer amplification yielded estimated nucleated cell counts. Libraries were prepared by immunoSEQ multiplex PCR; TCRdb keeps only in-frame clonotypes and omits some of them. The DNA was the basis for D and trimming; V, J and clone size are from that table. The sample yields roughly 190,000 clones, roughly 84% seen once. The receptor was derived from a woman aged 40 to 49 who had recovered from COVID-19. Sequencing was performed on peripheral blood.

CDR3 residues: CASSPSSAGVGEQYF. In nucleotides, the CDR3 is TGTGCCAGCTCACCAAGTTCAGCGGGTGTCGGCGAGCAGTACTTC. The chain recombines TRBV18 with TRBJ2-7; TRBD2 is a possible D gene (6 bases). Looked up from germline, CDR1 is KGHSH and CDR2 is LQKENI. The germline V and J ends were trimmed by 2 bases and 6 bases, with 17 bases remaining between them. CDR3 length equals 15 residues.